This TCR beta chain was captured in a study of identical twins. TCRdb re-derived calls from the 5' RACE reads in MiXCR, one entry per CDR3 protein. The sample has 750,000 to 950,000 distinct CDR3 sequences, about 12% seen once; the top ten hold around 1.6%. Unmatched junction bases numbered 9, after V lost 3 bases and J lost 0 bases. This CDR3 has 18 residues. Per the germline V gene, CDR1 is SGHRS and CDR2 is YFSETQ. This clonotype was seen more than once but under ten times. These data were also reused for a study on yellow fever vaccine responses in identical twins.

The sequencing sample was made of PBMCs. The origin of this receptor is a woman between 18 and 29 years old in good health. This chain links TRBV5-1 with TRBJ2-2; 9 nucleotides match TRBD1. The DNA for the CDR3 is TGCGCCAGCAGCTCCCACAGGGGACAGGGCTCGAACACCGGGGAGCTGTTTTTT. It translates to CASSSHRGQGSNTGELFF. The whole variable domain, filled in from reference TRBV5-1 and TRBJ2-2, reads KAGVTQTPRYLIKTRGQQVTLSCSPISGHRSVSWYQQTPGQGLQFLFEYFSETQRNKGNFPGRFSGRQFSNSRSEMNVSTLELGDSALYLCASSSHRGQGSNTGELFFGEGSRLTVL.